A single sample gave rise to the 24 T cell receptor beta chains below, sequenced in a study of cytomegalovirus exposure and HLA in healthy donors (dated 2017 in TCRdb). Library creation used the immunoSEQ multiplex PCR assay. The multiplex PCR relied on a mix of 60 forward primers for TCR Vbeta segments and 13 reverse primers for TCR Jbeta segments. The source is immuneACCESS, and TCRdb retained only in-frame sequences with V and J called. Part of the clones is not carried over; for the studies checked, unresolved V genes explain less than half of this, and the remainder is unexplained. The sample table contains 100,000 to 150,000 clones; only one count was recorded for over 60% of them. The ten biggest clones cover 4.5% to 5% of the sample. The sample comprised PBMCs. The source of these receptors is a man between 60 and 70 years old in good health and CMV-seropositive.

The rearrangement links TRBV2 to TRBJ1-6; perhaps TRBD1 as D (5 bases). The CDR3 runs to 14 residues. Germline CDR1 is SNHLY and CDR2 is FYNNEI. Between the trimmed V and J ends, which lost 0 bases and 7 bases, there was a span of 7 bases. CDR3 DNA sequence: TGTGCCAGCAGTGAAGCGTGGACAAATTCACCCCTCCACTTT. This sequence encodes CASSEAWTNSPLHF. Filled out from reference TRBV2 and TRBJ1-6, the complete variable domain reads EPEVTQTPSHQVTQMGQEVILRCVPISNHLYFYWYRQILGQKVEFLVSFYNNEISEKSEIFDDQFSVERPDGSNFTLKIRSTKLEDSAMYFCASSEAWTNSPLHFGNGTRLTVT.

In DNA, the CDR3 is TGCAGCGGCGAGCGGGGATCTGAAGCTTTCTTT. Its protein is CSGERGSEAFF. This chain uses TRBV29-1 with TRBJ1-1; the D is unclear. V lost 7 bases to trimming and J lost 6 bases, with 12 bases between them. The V gene's germline CDR1 is SQVTM and CDR2 ANQGSEA. The CDR3 extends over 11 amino acids.

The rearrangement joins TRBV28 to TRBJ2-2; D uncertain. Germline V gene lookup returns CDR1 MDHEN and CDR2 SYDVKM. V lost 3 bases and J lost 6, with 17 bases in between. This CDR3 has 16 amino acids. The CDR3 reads CASSFILGPQAGELFF. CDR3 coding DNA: TGTGCCAGCAGTTTCATCCTGGGCCCCCAGGCCGGGGAGCTGTTTTTT.

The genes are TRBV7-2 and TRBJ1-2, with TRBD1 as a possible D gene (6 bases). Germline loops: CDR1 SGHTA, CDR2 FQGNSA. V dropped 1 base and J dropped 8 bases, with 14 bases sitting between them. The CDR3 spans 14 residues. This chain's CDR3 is CASSLDGGLGGYTF. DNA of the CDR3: TGTGCCAGCAGCTTAGACGGGGGGCTAGGAGGCTACACCTTC.

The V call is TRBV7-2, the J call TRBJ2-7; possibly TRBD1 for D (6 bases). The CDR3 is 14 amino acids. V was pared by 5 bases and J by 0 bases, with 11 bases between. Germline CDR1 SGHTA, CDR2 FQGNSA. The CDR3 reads CASSQGRFSYEQYF. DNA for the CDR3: TGTGCCAGCAGCCAGGGGCGGTTCTCCTACGAGCAGTACTTC. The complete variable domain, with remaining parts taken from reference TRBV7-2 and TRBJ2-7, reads GAGVSQSPSNKVTEKGKDVELRCDPISGHTALYWYRQSLGQGLEFLIYFQGNSAPDKSGLPSDRFSAERTGGSVSTLTIQRTQQEDSAVYLCASSQGRFSYEQYFGPGTRLTVT.

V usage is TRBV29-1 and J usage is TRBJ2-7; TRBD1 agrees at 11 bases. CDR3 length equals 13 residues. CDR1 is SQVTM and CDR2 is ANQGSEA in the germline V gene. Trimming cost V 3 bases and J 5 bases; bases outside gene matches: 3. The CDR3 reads CSVERTGGDEQYF. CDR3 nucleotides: TGCAGCGTTGAGCGGACAGGGGGCGACGAGCAGTACTTC.

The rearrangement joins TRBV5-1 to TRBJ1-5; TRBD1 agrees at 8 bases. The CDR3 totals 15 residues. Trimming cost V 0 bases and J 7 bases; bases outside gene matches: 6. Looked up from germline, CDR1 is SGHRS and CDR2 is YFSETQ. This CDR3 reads CASSLGTGRPQPQHF. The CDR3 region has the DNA TGCGCCAGCAGCTTGGGGACAGGGCGGCCGCAGCCCCAGCATTTT. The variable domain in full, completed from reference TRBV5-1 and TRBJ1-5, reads KAGVTQTPRYLIKTRGQQVTLSCSPISGHRSVSWYQQTPGQGLQFLFEYFSETQRNKGNFPGRFSGRQFSNSRSEMNVSTLELGDSALYLCASSLGTGRPQPQHFGDGTRLSIL.

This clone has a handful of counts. CDR3 in amino acids: CASSPQMNTEAFF. CDR3 coding DNA: TGTGCCAGTAGTCCCCAGATGAACACTGAAGCTTTCTTT. The V call is TRBV19, the J call TRBJ1-1; D gene unclear. The V and J ends lost 5 bases and 0 bases respectively, with 7 bases between them. The germline CDR1 and CDR2 sequences are LNHDA and SQIVND (reference sequence). The CDR3 contains 13 residues.

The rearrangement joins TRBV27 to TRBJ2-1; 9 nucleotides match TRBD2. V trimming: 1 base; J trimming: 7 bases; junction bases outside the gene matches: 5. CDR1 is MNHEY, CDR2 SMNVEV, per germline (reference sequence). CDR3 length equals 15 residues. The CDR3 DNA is TGTGCCAGCAGTTTATGGGCGGGGGGGCCGAATGAGCAGTTCTTC. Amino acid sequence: CASSLWAGGPNEQFF.

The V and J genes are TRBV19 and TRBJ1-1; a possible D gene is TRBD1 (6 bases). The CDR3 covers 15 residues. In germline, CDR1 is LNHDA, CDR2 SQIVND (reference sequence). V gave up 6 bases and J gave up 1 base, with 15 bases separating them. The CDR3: CASRTYRDRNTEAFF. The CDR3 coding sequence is TGTGCCAGTAGAACGTACAGGGACCGGAACACTGAAGCTTTCTTT.

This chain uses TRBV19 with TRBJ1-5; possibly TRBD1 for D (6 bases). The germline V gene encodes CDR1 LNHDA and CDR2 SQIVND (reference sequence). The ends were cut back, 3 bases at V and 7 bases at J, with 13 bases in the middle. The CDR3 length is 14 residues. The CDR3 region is CASSMISRGQPQHF. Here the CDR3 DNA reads TGTGCCAGTAGTATGATTTCAAGGGGGCAGCCCCAGCATTTT.

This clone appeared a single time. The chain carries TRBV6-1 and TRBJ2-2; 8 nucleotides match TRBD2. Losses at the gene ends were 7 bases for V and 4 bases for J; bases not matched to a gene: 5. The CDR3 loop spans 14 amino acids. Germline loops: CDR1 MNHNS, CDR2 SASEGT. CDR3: CASNSGGGTGELFF. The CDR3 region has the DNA TGTGCCAGCAATTCGGGGGGGGGCACCGGGGAGCTGTTTTTT.

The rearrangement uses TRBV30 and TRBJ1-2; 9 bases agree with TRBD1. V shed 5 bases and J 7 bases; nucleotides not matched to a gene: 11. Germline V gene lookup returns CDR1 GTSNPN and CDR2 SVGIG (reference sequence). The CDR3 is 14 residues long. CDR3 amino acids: CAWAGQGKEGGYTF. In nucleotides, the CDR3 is TGTGCCTGGGCGGGACAGGGAAAAGAGGGTGGCTACACCTTC.

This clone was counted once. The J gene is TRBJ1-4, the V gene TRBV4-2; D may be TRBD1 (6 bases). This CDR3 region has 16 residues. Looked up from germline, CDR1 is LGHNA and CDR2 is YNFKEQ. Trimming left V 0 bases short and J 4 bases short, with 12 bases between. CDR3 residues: CASSQDWAGDNEKLFF. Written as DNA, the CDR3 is TGTGCCAGCAGCCAAGATTGGGCAGGGGATAATGAAAAACTGTTTTTT.

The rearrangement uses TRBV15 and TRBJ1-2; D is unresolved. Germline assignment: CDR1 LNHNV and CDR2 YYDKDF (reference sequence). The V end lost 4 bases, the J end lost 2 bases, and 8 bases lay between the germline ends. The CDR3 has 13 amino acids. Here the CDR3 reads CATSILVNYGYTF. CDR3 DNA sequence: TGTGCCACCAGCATTCTAGTCAACTATGGCTACACCTTC.

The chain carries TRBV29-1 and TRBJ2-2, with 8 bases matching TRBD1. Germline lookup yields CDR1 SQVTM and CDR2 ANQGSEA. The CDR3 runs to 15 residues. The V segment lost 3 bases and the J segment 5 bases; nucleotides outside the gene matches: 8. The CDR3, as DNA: TGCAGCGTTGACCTCGGACAGGGTATAACCGGGGAGCTGTTTTTT. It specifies CSVDLGQGITGELFF.

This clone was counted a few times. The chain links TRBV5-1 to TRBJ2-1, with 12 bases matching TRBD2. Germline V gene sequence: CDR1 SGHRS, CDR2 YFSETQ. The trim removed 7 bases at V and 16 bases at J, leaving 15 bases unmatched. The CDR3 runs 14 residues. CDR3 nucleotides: TGCGCCAGCTTCCCTGGACTAGCGGGACCTCGGGGATTCTTC. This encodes CASFPGLAGPRGFF.

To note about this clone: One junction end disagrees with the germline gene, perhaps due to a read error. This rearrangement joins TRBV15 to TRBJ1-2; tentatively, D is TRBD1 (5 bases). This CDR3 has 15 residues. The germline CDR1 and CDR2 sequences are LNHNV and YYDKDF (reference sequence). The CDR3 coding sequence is TGTGCCACCAGCAGAGATCGACAAGATCCCCCAGGGCGCCTATTC. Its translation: CATSRDRQDPPGRLF.

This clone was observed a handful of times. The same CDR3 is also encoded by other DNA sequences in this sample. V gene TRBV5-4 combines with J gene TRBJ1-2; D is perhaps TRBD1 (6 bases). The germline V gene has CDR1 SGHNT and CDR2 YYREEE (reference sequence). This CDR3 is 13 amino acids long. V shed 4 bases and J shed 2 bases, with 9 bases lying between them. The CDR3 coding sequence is TGTGCCAGCAGCCCGGACAGAAACTATGGCTACACCTTC. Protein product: CASSPDRNYGYTF.

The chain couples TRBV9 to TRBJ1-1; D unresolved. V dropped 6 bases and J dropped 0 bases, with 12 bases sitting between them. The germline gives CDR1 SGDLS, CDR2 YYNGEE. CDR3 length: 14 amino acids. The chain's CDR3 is CASTKEVVNTEAFF. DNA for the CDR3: TGTGCCAGCACCAAGGAGGTGGTGAACACTGAAGCTTTCTTT.

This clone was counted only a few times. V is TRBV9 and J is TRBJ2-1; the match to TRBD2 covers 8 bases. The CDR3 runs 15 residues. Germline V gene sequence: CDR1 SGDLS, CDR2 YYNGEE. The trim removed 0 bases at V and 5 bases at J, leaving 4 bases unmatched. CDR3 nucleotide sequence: TGTGCCAGCAGCGTAGTCGGACTAGCCCACAATGAGCAGTTCTTC. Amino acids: CASSVVGLAHNEQFF.

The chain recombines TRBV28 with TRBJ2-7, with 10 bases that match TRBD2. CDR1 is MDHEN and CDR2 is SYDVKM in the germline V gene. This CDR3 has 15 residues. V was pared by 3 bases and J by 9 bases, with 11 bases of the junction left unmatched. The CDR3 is CASSFPGLALDGQYF. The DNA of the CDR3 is TGTGCCAGCAGTTTCCCGGGACTAGCGTTGGACGGGCAGTACTTC.

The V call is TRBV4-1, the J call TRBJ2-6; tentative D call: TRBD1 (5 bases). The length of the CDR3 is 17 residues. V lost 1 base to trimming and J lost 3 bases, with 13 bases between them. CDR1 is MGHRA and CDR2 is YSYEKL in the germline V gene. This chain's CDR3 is CASSQAQDVIGANVLTF. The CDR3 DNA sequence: TGCGCCAGCAGCCAAGCACAGGATGTAATTGGGGCCAACGTCCTGACTTTC.

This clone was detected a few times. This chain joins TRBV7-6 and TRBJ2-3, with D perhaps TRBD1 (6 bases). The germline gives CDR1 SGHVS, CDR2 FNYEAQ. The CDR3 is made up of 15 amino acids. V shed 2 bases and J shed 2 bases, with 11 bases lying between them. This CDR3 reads CASSLQGFYTDTQYF. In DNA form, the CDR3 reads TGTGCCAGCAGCTTACAGGGGTTCTACACAGATACGCAGTATTTT.